This TCR beta chain was retrieved from a study of shared clonotypes between healthy human individuals. Assay: immunoSEQ multiplex PCR; the TCRdb copy retains only in-frame clones and omits some. The table lists about a million clones, about 75% of them singletons. The CDR3 runs to 16 residues. The chain carries TRBV12-2 and TRBJ2-7; TRBD2 was called by the table and not checked on the DNA. TRBV12-2 is described as a pseudogene. The clonotype was recovered from a man between 18 and 29 years old in good health. Sequences were obtained from memory CD4+ T cells sorted from blood. As for subset: CD45RA-negative fraction. The CDR3 loop reads CASRLIPTCTYYEQYF. The DNA for the CDR3 is TGTGCAAGTCGCTTAATCCCTACCTGTACTTATTACGAGCAGTACTTC.